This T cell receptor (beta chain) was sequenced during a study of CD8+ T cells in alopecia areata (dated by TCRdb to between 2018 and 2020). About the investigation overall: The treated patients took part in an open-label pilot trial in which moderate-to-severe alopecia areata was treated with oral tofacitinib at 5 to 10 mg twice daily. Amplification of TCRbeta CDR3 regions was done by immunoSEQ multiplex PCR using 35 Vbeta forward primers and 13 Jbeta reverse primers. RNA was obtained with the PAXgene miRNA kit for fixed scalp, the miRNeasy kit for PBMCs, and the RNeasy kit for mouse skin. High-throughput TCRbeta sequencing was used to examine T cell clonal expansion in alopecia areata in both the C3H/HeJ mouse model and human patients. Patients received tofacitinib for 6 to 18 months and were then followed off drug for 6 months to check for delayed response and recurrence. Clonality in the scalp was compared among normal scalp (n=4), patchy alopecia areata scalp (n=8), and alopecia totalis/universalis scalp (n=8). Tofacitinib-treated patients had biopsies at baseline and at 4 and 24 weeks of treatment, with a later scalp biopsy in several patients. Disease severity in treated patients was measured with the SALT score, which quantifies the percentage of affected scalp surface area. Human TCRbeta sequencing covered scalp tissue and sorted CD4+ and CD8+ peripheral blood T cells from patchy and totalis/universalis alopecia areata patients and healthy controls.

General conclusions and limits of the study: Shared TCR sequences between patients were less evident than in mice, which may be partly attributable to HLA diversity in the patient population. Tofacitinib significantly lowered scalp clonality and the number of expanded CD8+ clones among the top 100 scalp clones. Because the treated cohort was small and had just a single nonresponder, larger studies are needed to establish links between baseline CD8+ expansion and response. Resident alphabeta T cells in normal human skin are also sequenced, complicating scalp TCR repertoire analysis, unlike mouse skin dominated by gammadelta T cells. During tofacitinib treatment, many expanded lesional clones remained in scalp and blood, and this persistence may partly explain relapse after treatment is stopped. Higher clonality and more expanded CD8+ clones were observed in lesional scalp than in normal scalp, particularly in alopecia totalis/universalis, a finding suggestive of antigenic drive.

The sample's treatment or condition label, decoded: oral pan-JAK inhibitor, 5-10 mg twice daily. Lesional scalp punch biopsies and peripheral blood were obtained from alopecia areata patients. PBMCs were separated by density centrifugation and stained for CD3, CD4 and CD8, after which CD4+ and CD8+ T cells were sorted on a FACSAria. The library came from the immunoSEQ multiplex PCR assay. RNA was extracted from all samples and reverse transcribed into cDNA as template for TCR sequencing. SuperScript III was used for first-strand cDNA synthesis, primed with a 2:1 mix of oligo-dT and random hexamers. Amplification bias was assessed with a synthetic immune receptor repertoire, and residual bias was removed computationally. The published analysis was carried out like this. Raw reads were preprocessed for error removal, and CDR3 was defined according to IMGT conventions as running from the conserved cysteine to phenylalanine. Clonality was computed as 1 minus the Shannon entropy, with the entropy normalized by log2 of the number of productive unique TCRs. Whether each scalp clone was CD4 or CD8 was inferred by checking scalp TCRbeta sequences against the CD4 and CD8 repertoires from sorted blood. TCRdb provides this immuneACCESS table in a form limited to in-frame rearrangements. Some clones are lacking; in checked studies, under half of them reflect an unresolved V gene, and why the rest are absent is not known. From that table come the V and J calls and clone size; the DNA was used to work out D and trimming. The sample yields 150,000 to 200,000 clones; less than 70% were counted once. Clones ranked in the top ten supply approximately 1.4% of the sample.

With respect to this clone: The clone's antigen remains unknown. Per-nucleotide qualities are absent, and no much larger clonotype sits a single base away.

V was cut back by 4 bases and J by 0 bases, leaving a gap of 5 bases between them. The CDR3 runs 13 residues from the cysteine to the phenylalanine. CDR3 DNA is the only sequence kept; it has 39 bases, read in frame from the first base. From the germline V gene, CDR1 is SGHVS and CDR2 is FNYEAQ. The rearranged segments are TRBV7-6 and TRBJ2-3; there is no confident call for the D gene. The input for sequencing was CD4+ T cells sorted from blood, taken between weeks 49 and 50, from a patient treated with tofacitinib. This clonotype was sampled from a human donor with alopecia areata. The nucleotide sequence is TGTGCCAGCAGCTCAGTGAGCACAGATACGCAGTATTTT. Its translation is CASSSVSTDTQYF.